These T cell receptor beta chains were read from a single sample in a study of T cell responses to AZD1222 COVID-19 vaccine. Produced via immunoSEQ multiplex PCR; TCRdb's table is partial and in-frame only. The sample includes 95,000 to 150,000 clones, approximately 89% of them seen just once. The sequences come from peripheral blood, collected 28 days after the second AZD1222 dose. The receptor source for this set is an adult who received the AZD1222 COVID-19 vaccine. The CDR3 runs from the conserved cysteine through the conserved F or W. Fields, in order: J gene, clone size, D gene, CDR3 length, V gene, CDR3 protein, CDR3 DNA. The D gene is left open where the match is weak. Size tells how often a clone was seen (once, few, many) or the class of an expanded clone, and some rows leave it out.

>TRBJ1-2|NA|NA|15|TRBV28
CASSPEGWGTYGYTF
TGTGCCAGCAGTCCAGAGGGGTGGGGGACTTATGGCTACACCTTC
>TRBJ1-2|few|NA|15|TRBV18
CASSPPSIANYGYTF
TGTGCCAGCTCACCACCGTCCATAGCTAACTATGGCTACACCTTC
>TRBJ1-1|NA|NA|12|TRBV24-1
CATSDPRGQAFF
TGTGCCACCAGTGATCCTCGGGGCCAAGCTTTCTTT
>TRBJ1-1|NA|NA|14|TRBV3-1/TRBV3-2
CASSQETVLREAFF
TGTGCCAGCAGCCAAGAGACGGTACTTCGGGAAGCTTTCTTT
>TRBJ2-5|NA|NA|16|TRBV6-2/TRBV6-3
CASSYSIIQGGETQYF
TGTGCCAGCAGTTACTCGATAATTCAGGGTGGGGAGACCCAGTACTTC
>TRBJ2-6|NA|NA|16|TRBV30
CAWSREVVTGANVLTF
TGTGCCTGGAGTAGGGAGGTGGTCACTGGGGCCAACGTCCTGACTTTC
>TRBJ1-6|NA|NA|17|TRBV5-4
CASSLAAGSSYNSPLHF
TGTGCCAGCAGCTTGGCGGCAGGGAGCTCCTATAATTCACCCCTCCACTTT
>TRBJ1-3|NA|NA|15|TRBV7-9
CASSFPGGVLHTIYF
TGTGCCAGCAGCTTCCCAGGTGGGGTTCTACACACCATATATTTT
>TRBJ1-1|NA|TRBD1|14|TRBV6-5
CASRPGDSYTEAFF
TGTGCCAGCAGACCTGGGGACAGCTACACTGAAGCTTTCTTT
>TRBJ1-5|NA|NA|13|TRBV6-5
CASSYSRGPPQHF
TGTGCCAGCAGTTACTCGAGAGGACCGCCCCAGCATTTT
>TRBJ2-2|few|TRBD2|14|TRBV5-4
CASSLAGGTGELFF
TGTGCCAGCAGTCTAGCGGGGGGAACCGGGGAGCTGTTTTTT
>TRBJ1-2|NA|TRBD1|16|TRBV7-6
CASSPGQGWLNYGYTF
TGTGCCAGCTCTCCGGGACAGGGCTGGCTGAACTATGGCTACACCTTC
>TRBJ1-1|NA|TRBD1|16|TRBV19
CASSILSTGVNTEAFF
TGTGCCAGTAGTATTCTTTCGACAGGGGTCAACACTGAAGCTTTCTTT
>TRBJ1-2|few|NA|15|TRBV6-5
CASSSAGLTSYGYTF
TGTGCCAGCAGTTCAGCAGGGTTGACGAGCTATGGCTACACCTTC
>TRBJ1-1|NA|NA|13|TRBV6-5
CAIRGLSETEAFF
TGTGCCATCAGGGGACTATCGGAAACTGAAGCTTTCTTT
>TRBJ2-2|NA|NA|15|TRBV3-1/TRBV3-2
CASSVRDPVSGELFF
TGTGCCAGCAGCGTACGGGATCCCGTGTCCGGGGAGCTGTTTTTT
>TRBJ2-3|NA|NA|14|TRBV3-1/TRBV3-2
CASSQDLATDTQYF
TGTGCCAGCAGCCAAGATTTAGCCACAGATACGCAGTATTTT
>TRBJ1-1|NA|NA|19|TRBV5-6
CASSFGLPRLKGGSTEAFF
TGTGCCAGCAGCTTTGGGTTACCTCGGCTAAAGGGGGGTAGCACTGAAGCTTTCTTT
>TRBJ2-3|NA|NA|16|TRBV10-3
CATGMGGQFSTDTQYF
TGTGCCACGGGGATGGGGGGACAGTTTAGCACAGATACGCAGTATTTT
>TRBJ1-1|NA|NA|13|TRBV28
CASRPTDTRIAFF
TGTGCCAGCAGACCGACGGATACTCGGATCGCTTTCTTT
>TRBJ2-6|NA|NA|19|TRBV4-1
CASSPGGRQGFSGANVLTF
TGCGCCAGCAGCCCCGGAGGACGGCAGGGGTTTTCTGGGGCCAACGTCCTGACTTTC
>TRBJ1-4|NA|NA|13|TRBV5-1
CASSPGRVEKLFF
TGCGCCAGCAGCCCCGGCAGGGTTGAAAAACTGTTTTTT
>TRBJ1-1|NA|NA|12|TRBV19
CATATPNTEAFF
TGTGCCACTGCTACTCCGAACACTGAAGCTTTCTTT
>TRBJ1-1|NA|NA|14|TRBV4-2
CASSQEGRSAEAFF
TGTGCCAGCAGCCAAGAGGGCAGGTCCGCTGAAGCTTTCTTT
>TRBJ2-1|NA|NA|12|TRBV5-8
CASSLDSDEQFF
TGTGCCAGCAGCTTGGATAGCGACGAGCAGTTCTTC
>TRBJ1-4|NA|NA|14|TRBV28
CASNGAGTGEKLFF
TGTGCCAGCAATGGGGCGGGGACGGGTGAAAAACTGTTTTTT
>TRBJ2-5|NA|NA|14|TRBV28
CASIEGTLQETQYF
TGTGCCAGCATAGAGGGGACGCTACAAGAGACCCAGTACTTC
>TRBJ2-5|once|NA|14|TRBV2
CASSEALAEETQYF
TGTGCCAGCAGTGAAGCGCTTGCGGAAGAGACCCAGTACTTC
>TRBJ1-5|NA|NA|16|TRBV18
CASSPPLAGQRGPQHF
TGTGCCAGCTCACCACCCCTCGCCGGGCAGCGGGGGCCCCAGCATTTT